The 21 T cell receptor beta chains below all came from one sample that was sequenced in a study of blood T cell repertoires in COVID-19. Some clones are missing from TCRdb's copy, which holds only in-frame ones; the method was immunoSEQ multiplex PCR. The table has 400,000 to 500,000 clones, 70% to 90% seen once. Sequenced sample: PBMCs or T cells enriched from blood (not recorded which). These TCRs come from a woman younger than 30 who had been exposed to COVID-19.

The CDR3 spells CASSYSWGGTGYTF. Here the CDR3 DNA reads TGTGCCAGCAGTTACTCATGGGGAGGGACTGGCTACACCTTC. The rearrangement links TRBV6-5 to TRBJ1-2, with a possible D match to TRBD1 (5 bases). Germline-derived CDR1 and CDR2 are MNHEY and SVGAGI. Trimming shortened V by 0 bases and J by 7 bases, and 12 bases separated the two germline ends. There are 14 residues in the CDR3.

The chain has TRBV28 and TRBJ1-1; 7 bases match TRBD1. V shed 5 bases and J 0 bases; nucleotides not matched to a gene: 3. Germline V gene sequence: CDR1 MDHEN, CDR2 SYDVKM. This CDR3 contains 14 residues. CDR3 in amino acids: CASSNRGMNTEAFF. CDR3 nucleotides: TGTGCCAGCAGTAACAGGGGAATGAACACTGAAGCTTTCTTT. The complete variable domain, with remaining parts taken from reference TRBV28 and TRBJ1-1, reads DVKVTQSSRYLVKRTGEKVFLECVQDMDHENMFWYRQDPGLGLRLIYFSYDVKMKEKGDIPEGYSVSREKKERFSLILESASTNQTSMYLCASSNRGMNTEAFFGQGTRLTVV.

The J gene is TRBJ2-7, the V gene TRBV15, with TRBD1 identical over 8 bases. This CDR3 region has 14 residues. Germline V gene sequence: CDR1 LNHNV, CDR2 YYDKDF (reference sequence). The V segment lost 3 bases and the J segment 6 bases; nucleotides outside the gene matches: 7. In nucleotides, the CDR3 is TGTGCCACCAGCAGTGGACAGGGAAAACGCGAGCAGTACTTC. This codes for CATSSGQGKREQYF.

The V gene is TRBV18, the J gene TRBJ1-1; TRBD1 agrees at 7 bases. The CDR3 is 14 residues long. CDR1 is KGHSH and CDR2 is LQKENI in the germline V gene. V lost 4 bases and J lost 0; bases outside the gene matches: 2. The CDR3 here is CASSRQGLNTEAFF. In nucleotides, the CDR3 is TGTGCCAGCTCACGACAGGGCCTGAACACTGAAGCTTTCTTT.

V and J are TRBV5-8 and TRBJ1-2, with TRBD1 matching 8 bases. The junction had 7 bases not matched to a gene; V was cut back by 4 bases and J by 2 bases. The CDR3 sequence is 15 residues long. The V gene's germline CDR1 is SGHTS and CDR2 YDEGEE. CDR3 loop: CASSHPDRANYGYTF. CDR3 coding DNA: TGTGCCAGCAGCCACCCGGACAGGGCCAACTATGGCTACACCTTC.

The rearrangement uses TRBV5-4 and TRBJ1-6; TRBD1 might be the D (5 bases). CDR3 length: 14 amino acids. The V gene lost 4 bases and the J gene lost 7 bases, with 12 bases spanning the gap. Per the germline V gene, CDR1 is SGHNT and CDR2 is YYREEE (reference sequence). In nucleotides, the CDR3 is TGTGCCAGCAGCATCGGGCAGGGAAATTCACCCCTCCACTTT. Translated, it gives CASSIGQGNSPLHF.

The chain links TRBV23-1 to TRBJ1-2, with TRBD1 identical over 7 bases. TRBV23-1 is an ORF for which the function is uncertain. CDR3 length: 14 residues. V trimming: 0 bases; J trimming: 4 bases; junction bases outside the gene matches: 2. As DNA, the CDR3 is TGCGCCAGCAGTCAATCAGGGACAGTCTATGGCTACACCTTC. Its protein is CASSQSGTVYGYTF.

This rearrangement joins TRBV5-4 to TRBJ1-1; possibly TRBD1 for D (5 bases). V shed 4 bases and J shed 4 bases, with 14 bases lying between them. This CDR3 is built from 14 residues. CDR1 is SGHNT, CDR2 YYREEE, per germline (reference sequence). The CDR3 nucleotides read TGTGCCAGCAGCCTCGAGGACGGGGGCACTGAAGCTTTCTTT. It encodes CASSLEDGGTEAFF. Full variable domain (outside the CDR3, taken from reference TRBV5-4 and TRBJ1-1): ETGVTQSPTHLIKTRGQQVTLRCSSQSGHNTVSWYQQALGQGPQFIFQYYREEENGRGNFPPRFSGLQFPNYSSELNVNALELDDSALYLCASSLEDGGTEAFFGQGTRLTVV.

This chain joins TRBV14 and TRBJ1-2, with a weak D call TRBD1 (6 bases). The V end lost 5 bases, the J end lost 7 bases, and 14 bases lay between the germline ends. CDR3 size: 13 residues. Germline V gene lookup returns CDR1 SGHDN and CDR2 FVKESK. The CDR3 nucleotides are TGTGCCAGCAGCGCCATGAGGACAGCTGGCTACACCTTC. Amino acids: CASSAMRTAGYTF.

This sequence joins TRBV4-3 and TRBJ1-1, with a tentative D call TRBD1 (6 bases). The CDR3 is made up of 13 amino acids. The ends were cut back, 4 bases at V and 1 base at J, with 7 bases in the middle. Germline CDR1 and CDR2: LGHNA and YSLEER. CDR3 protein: CASSPQGNTEAFF. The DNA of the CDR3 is TGCGCCAGCAGCCCACAGGGGAACACTGAAGCTTTCTTT.

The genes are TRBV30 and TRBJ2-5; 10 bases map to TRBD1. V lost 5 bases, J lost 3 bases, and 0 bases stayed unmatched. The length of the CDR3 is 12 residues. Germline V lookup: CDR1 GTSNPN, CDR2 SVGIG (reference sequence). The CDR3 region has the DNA TGTGCCTGGGGGACAGGGGAAGAGACCCAGTACTTC. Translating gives CAWGTGEETQYF.

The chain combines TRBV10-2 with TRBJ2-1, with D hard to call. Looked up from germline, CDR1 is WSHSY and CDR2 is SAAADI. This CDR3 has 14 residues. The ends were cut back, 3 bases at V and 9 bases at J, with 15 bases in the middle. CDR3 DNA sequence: TGCGCCAGCAGTGATCTAGGTCTGGGTAGTGAGCAGTTCTTC. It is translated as CASSDLGLGSEQFF.

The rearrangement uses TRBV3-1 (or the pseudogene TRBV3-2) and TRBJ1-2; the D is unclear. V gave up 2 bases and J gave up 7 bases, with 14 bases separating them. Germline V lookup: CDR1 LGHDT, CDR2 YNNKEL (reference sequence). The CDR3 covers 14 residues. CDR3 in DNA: TGTGCCAGCAGCCAACCAGGCCGTGTCGGTGGCTACACCTTC. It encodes CASSQPGRVGGYTF.

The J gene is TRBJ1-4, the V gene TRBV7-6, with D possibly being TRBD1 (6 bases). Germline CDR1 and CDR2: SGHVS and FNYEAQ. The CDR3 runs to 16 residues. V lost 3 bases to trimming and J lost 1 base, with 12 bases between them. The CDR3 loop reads CASSFGTGLTNEKLFF. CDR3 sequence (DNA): TGTGCCAGCAGCTTTGGAACAGGGCTAACTAATGAAAAACTGTTTTTT.

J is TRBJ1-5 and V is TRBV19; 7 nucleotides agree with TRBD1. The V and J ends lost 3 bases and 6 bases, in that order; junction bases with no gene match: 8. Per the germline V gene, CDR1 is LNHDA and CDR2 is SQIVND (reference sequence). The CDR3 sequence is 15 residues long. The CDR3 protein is CASSIGAGGGQPQHF. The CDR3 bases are TGTGCCAGTAGTATCGGTGCAGGGGGTGGTCAGCCCCAGCATTTT. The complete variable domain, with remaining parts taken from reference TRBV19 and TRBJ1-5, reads DGGITQSPKYLFRKEGQNVTLSCEQNLNHDAMYWYRQDPGQGLRLIYYSQIVNDFQKGDIAEGYSVSREKKESFPLTVTSAQKNPTAFYLCASSIGAGGGQPQHFGDGTRLSIL.

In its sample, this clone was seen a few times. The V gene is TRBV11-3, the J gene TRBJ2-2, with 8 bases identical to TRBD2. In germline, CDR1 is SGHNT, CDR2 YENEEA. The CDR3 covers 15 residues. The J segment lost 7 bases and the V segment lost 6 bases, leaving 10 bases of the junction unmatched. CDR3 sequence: CASRKYSGMGGELFF. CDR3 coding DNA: TGTGCCAGCAGAAAATATAGCGGGATGGGCGGGGAGCTGTTTTTT.

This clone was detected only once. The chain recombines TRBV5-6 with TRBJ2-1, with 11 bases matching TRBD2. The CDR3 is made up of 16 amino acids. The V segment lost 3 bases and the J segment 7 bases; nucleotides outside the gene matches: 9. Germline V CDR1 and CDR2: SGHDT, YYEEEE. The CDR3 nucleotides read TGTGCCAGCAGCTCCTTACTAGCGGGAGTTGGTAATGAGCAGTTCTTC. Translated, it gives CASSSLLAGVGNEQFF.

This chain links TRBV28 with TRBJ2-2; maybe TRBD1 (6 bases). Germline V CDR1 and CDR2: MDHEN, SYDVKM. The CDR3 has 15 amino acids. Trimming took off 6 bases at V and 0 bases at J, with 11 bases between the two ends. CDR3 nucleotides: TGTGCCAGCAGGTCGGGACACACGAACACCGGGGAGCTGTTTTTT. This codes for CASRSGHTNTGELFF.

CDR3 region: CASSQFLAGGTDTQYF. CDR3 DNA: TGTGCCAGCAGCCAATTCTTAGCGGGAGGCACAGATACGCAGTATTTT. The rearrangement links TRBV3-1 (or the pseudogene TRBV3-2) to TRBJ2-3, with 9 bases that match TRBD2. CDR1 and CDR2 (germline): LGHDT, YNNKEL (reference sequence). This CDR3 has 16 residues. V lost 2 bases to trimming and J lost 1 base; unmatched junction nucleotides: 4.

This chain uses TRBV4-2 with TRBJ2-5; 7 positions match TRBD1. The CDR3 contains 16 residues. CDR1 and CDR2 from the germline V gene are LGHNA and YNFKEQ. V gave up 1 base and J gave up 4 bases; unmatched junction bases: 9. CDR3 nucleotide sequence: TGTGCCAGCAGCCAAGTCGGCCAGGGGGTCGCAGAGACCCAGTACTTC. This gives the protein CASSQVGQGVAETQYF.

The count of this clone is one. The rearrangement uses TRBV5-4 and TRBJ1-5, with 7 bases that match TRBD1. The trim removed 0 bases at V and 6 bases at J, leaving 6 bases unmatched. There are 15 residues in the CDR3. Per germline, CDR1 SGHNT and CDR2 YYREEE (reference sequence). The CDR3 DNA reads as TGTGCCAGCAGCTTGGACAGGGGACGTGCTCAGCCCCAGCATTTT. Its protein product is CASSLDRGRAQPQHF.